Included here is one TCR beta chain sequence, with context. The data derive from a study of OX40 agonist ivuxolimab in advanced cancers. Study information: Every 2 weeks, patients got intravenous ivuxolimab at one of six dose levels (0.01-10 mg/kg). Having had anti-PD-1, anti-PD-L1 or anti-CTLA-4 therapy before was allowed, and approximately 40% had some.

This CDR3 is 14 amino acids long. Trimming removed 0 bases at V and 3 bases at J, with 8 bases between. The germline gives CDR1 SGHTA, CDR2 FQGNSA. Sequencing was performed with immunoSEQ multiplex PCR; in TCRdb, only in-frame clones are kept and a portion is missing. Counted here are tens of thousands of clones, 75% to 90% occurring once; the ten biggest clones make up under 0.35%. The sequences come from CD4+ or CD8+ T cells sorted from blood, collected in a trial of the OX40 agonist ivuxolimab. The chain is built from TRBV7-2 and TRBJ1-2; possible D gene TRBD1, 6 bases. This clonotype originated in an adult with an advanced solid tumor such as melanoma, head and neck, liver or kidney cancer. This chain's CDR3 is CASSLARTDYGYTF. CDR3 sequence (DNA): TGTGCCAGCAGCTTAGCGCGGACAGACTATGGCTACACCTTC.